A selection of T cell receptor beta chains follows, all from one sample in a study of T cell responses to AZD1222 COVID-19 vaccine. Using immunoSEQ multiplex PCR, the repertoire was profiled, and TCRdb retains in-frame clones only, with some absent. The table has 95,000 to 110,000 clones, over 80% seen once. The sample here was peripheral blood, taken on day 0 of AZD1222 vaccination. The source is an adult in good health. Both conserved end residues are part of each CDR3. Fields, in order: V gene, clone size, CDR3 length, J gene, D gene, CDR3 protein, CDR3 DNA. D genes are given only for firm matches. Size values are once, few and many counts, or a class for expanded clones, and some rows have none.

TRBV7-2,few,15,TRBJ2-7,TRBD2,CASSLGASGRDEQYF,TGTGCCAGCAGCTTAGGAGCTAGCGGGAGGGACGAGCAGTACTTC
TRBV27,once,17,TRBJ2-7,TRBD2,CASSFSSGGSVSLEQYF,TGTGCCAGCAGTTTCAGCTCCGGCGGGAGTGTTTCCCTCGAGCAGTACTTC
TRBV7-9,NA,13,TRBJ1-6,NA,CASSPLQYSPLHF,TGTGCCAGCAGCCCGTTACAGTATTCACCCCTCCACTTT
TRBV19,NA,13,TRBJ1-1,TRBD1,CASSDTGDTEAFF,TGTGCCAGTAGTGATACAGGGGATACTGAAGCTTTCTTT
TRBV27,NA,15,TRBJ1-1,NA,CASARQGGGDTEAFF,TGTGCCAGCGCCCGCCAGGGCGGTGGGGACACTGAAGCTTTCTTT
TRBV7-6,NA,13,TRBJ2-1,NA,CASRPQGSGEQFF,TGTGCCAGCAGGCCTCAGGGTAGCGGTGAGCAGTTCTTC
TRBV4-1,NA,16,TRBJ1-5,TRBD1,CASSKGQGGGGQPQHF,TGCGCCAGCAGCAAGGGACAGGGAGGAGGGGGTCAGCCCCAGCATTTT
TRBV7-9,NA,12,TRBJ2-7,NA,CASSLWGDEQYF,TGTGCCAGCAGCTTATGGGGAGACGAGCAGTACTTC
TRBV7-2,NA,15,TRBJ2-7,TRBD2,CASRPRLAGIYEQYF,TGTGCCAGCAGACCCAGACTAGCGGGGATCTACGAGCAGTACTTC
TRBV10-3,few,14,TRBJ2-2,NA,CAINHVGETGELFF,TGTGCCATCAACCACGTAGGGGAGACCGGGGAGCTGTTTTTT
TRBV5-4,NA,14,TRBJ2-5,TRBD2,CASSSGLAGETQYF,TGTGCCAGCAGCTCCGGACTAGCGGGGGAGACCCAGTACTTC
TRBV5-1,NA,16,TRBJ2-2,TRBD1,CASSLGGQGNTGELFF,TGCGCCAGCAGCTTGGGGGGACAGGGAAACACCGGGGAGCTGTTTTTT
TRBV29-1,NA,14,TRBJ2-7,NA,CSVELRGIGDEQYF,TGCAGCGTTGAACTGCGGGGAATAGGAGACGAGCAGTACTTC
TRBV7-2,NA,14,TRBJ2-7,TRBD2,CASGRGGAGYEQYF,TGTGCCAGCGGACGCGGGGGGGCCGGCTACGAGCAGTACTTC
TRBV7-2,once,14,TRBJ2-7,TRBD2,CASTRPSGGYEQYF,TGTGCCAGCACCCGCCCCAGCGGGGGCTACGAGCAGTACTTC
TRBV6-5,NA,11,TRBJ2-7,NA,CATSQGNEQYF,TGTGCCACCTCACAGGGAAACGAGCAGTACTTC
TRBV6-1,NA,15,TRBJ2-7,TRBD1,CASSEGSTGSNEQYF,TGTGCCAGCAGTGAAGGGTCGACAGGGAGTAACGAGCAGTACTTC
TRBV5-1,once,18,TRBJ2-2,TRBD2,CASSLTSIASGNTGELFF,TGCGCCAGCAGCTTGACGTCGATTGCTAGCGGGAACACCGGGGAGCTGTTTTTT
TRBV15,NA,16,TRBJ1-5,NA,CATSDGAGVHNQPQHF,TGTGCCACCAGCGACGGGGCGGGGGTCCATAATCAGCCCCAGCATTTT
TRBV19,NA,14,TRBJ1-3,NA,CASSSSFSGNTIYF,TGTGCCAGTAGCAGCTCCTTCTCTGGAAACACCATATATTTT
TRBV24-1,NA,14,TRBJ1-2,NA,CATSDSGRHYGYTF,TGTGCCACCAGTGATTCTGGCAGGCACTATGGCTACACCTTC
TRBV15,NA,15,TRBJ1-5,NA,CATSSSGYSNQPQHF,TGTGCCACCAGCAGTTCGGGATATAGCAATCAGCCCCAGCATTTT
TRBV6-5,NA,12,TRBJ1-6,NA,CASSSFSSPLHF,TGTGCCAGCAGTTCCTTTTCTTCACCCCTCCACTTT
TRBV5-1,once,13,TRBJ2-1,NA,CASSLGGSNEQFF,TGCGCCAGCAGCTTGGGAGGCTCCAATGAGCAGTTCTTC
TRBV7-3,NA,17,TRBJ2-6,NA,CASSLKGASSGANVLTF,TGTGCCAGCAGCTTAAAAGGGGCGAGCTCTGGGGCCAACGTCCTGACTTTC
TRBV11-3,NA,16,TRBJ1-1,NA,CASSPRQQGGNTEAFF,TGTGCCAGCAGCCCTAGGCAGCAAGGCGGGAACACTGAAGCTTTCTTT
TRBV19,NA,15,TRBJ2-7,TRBD1,CASSIRDRTTYEQYF,TGTGCCAGTAGTATCCGGGACAGAACTACCTACGAGCAGTACTTC
TRBV6-5,once,15,TRBJ2-1,NA,CASSYSRAFYNEQFF,TGTGCCAGCAGTTACTCCCGGGCCTTCTACAATGAGCAGTTCTTC
TRBV12-3/TRBV12-4,NA,12,TRBJ1-3,NA,CASRGRGNTIYF,TGTGCCAGCAGGGGCAGGGGAAACACCATATATTTT
TRBV5-1,NA,17,TRBJ2-7,NA,CASSPNSGWTVNYEQYF,TGCGCCAGCAGCCCGAACAGTGGATGGACAGTCAACTACGAGCAGTACTTC